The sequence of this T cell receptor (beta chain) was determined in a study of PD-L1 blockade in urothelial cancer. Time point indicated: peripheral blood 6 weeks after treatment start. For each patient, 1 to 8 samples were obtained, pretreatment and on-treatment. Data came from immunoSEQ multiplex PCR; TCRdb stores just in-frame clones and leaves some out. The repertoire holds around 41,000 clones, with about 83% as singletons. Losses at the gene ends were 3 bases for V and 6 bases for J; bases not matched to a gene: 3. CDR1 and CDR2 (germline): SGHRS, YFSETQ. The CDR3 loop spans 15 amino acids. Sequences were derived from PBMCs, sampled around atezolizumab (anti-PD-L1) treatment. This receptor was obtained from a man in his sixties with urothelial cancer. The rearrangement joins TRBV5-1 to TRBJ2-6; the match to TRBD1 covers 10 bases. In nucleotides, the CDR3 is TGCGCCAGCAGCTACGGACAGGGGGAGGCCAACGTCCTGACTTTC. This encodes CASSYGQGEANVLTF.